This T cell receptor beta chain was recovered during a study of beta chain features in type 1 diabetes. The study's findings and limits: A moderate, significant TCRB CDR3 shortening appeared in type 1 diabetes across four CD4+ subsets. Type 1 diabetes patients had fewer VDJ junction insertions and more deletions. Among patients, naive, central memory and Treg TCRB repertoires appeared more similar than among healthy donors.

Of the isolated RNA, all was reverse transcribed, and so the sequenced material was expressed TCRB transcripts. Assay used: immunoSEQ multiplex PCR; TCRdb lists only in-frame clones, some missing. Of 600,000 to 700,000 clones in the sample, under 15% were seen once. The CDR3 loop spans 14 amino acids. Germline CDR1 and CDR2: GTSNPN and SVGIG (reference sequence). Comment on this clone: Antigen specificity is unknown.

The V gene is TRBV30, the J gene TRBJ1-6; D is possibly TRBD1 (5 bases). This TCR was recovered from a young man with type 1 diabetes. The material sequenced was naive CD4+ T cells from blood. For the CDR3, the DNA is TGTGCTTTCCACTTCCCAGGGTCTAATTCACCCCTCCACTTT. It specifies CAFHFPGSNSPLHF.